This T cell receptor beta chain is drawn from a study of blood T cell repertoires in COVID-19 (dated by TCRdb to about 2020). Looking at the study overall: Samples covering the acute and convalescent phases of COVID-19 were provided by collaborators in the United States, Italy and Spain. The prospective study material was composed of cDNA or gDNA derived from T cells, B-cell-depleted T cells, or PBMCs. The dataset comprised deeply sampled blood TCRbeta repertoires from subjects exposed to, actively infected with, or recovered from COVID-19. The repertoires were released in a freely available public database meant as a resource for research on the immune response to SARS-CoV-2. The samples were drawn from two sources: the first 160 participants of the ongoing ImmuneRACE study, and 950 to 1,500 subjects contributed by 6 global collaborators. The sample metadata nearly always contained a de-identified subject ID, COVID-19 status, age in years and sex. Where HLA class I and class II types were available, the types were taken from metadata supplied by the sample provider, not from assay-based typing. Study-wide findings and limitations: How much clinical and demographic metadata was included differed by source and by participant, and the metadata was provided uncurated.

For this clone: No antigen is known for it. It has no much larger one-base neighbor in the sample; base qualities were not kept.

In the prospective study, participants were about 18 to 95 years old, resided in about 25 geographic areas of the United States, and were enrolled through a virtual design. Cohort assignment in the prospective study relied on participant-reported clinical history from a screening survey and a study questionnaire. Recovered participants in ImmuneRACE Cohort 3 were defined by two consecutive negative NP/OP PCR tests, clearance by a healthcare professional, or resolution of symptoms. In the prospective study, mobile phlebotomists collected whole blood, serum and a nasopharyngeal or oropharyngeal swab from each participant. Participants in the prospective study had the option to provide additional blood draws and questionnaires over a 2-month period. Before DNA extraction, prospective study blood samples were shipped either frozen or at room temperature. TCRbeta CDR3 regions were amplified from genomic DNA using the immunoSEQ Assay, a bias-controlled multiplex PCR. For the original study's pipeline: Within the assay, amplification of reference gene primers was used to estimate how many nucleated cells each sample contained. To quantify the absolute abundance of each unique TCRbeta CDR3 rearrangement, sequence reads were collapsed and filtered. Productive Simpson clonality was computed per sample as the square root of Simpson's diversity index over productive rearrangements. TCRdb re-hosts the immuneACCESS table, in-frame sequences only. Its copies lack some clones; in the studies checked, an unresolved V gene accounts for under half of them, and the cause for the rest is not known. V and J calls plus clone size are reproduced from that table; the DNA served to infer D and trimming. Recorded for this sample are some 150,000 clones; around 85% of them occurred a single time. The top ten clonotypes cover around 8.4% of the sample.

The sequenced material came from PBMCs or T cells enriched from blood (not recorded which). The receptor was derived from a man aged 45 to 65 who had recovered from COVID-19.

The bases are TGCGCCAGCAGCTTACGGCGCCTTACAGGGGACCAGCCCTACAATGAGCAGTTCTTC. It codes for CASSLRRLTGDQPYNEQFF. Recombination connected TRBV4-1 to TRBJ2-1; 7 nucleotides in the junction match TRBD1. V has 5 bases trimmed and J has 2 bases trimmed; junction bases matching no gene number 18. The germline V gene gives CDR1 as MGHRA and CDR2 as YSYEKL. Its CDR3 holds 19 amino acids, cysteine through phenylalanine. The entry retains the CDR3 DNA only, 57 bases that are in frame from base 1.